The rows below give T cell receptor beta chains drawn from one sample of a study of cytotoxic CD8 clonotypes in ibrutinib-treated CLL. Assay: immunoSEQ multiplex PCR; the TCRdb copy retains only in-frame clones and omits some. The table records under 200,000 clones, roughly 86% of them present only once. This material consisted of PBMCs, taken after 12 months of ibrutinib treatment. The source is a human donor with chronic lymphocytic leukemia. Both conserved end residues are part of each CDR3.

v_gene	j_gene	CDR3aa
TRBV5-1	TRBJ2-2	CASSLNTGELFF
TRBV2	TRBJ1-5	CASKPGQLFGNQPQHF
TRBV19	TRBJ2-3	CASSIDVGRAEGDTQYF
TRBV5-4	TRBJ2-5	CASGGQTQYF
TRBV19	TRBJ2-1	CASSFAGEGWKQFF
TRBV11-2	TRBJ2-5	CASSPLNRYRARTEETQYF
TRBV5-1	TRBJ2-2	CASSLGTADTGELFF
TRBV7-2	TRBJ2-3	CASSRGFSTDTQYF
TRBV18	TRBJ1-2	CASSPGQQNYGYTF
TRBV18	TRBJ2-2	CASSPPHDFQRESSGELFF
TRBV6-1	TRBJ2-3	CASSEIAGAPGAQYF
TRBV18	TRBJ2-5	CASSPVPAGIGFSETQYF
TRBV28	TRBJ1-5	CASSFRDRGGSNQPQHF
TRBV27	TRBJ1-1	CASSFRGMNTEAFF
TRBV9	TRBJ2-3	CASSVGTSGDTQYF
TRBV18	TRBJ1-5	CASSPRGRRVQPQHF
TRBV11-1	TRBJ2-3	CASSAGLAGTDTQYF
TRBV4-1	TRBJ1-3	CASSQFTGGSGNTIYF
TRBV30	TRBJ1-6	CAWNRDISYNSPLHF
TRBV7-3	TRBJ1-2	CASSLDRGRNGYTF
TRBV11-3	TRBJ2-5	CASSPSGTGAGETQYF
TRBV6-6	TRBJ2-5	CASSFGTGVETQYF
TRBV7-9	TRBJ2-5	CASRPGGGEETQYF
TRBV7-8	TRBJ1-1	CASSSTRTVNTEAFF
TRBV28	TRBJ1-2	CASSSSGTGRYGYTF
TRBV29-1	TRBJ1-1	CSVAVGRATEAFF
TRBV6-1	TRBJ2-5	CASTPGGGQQETQYF
TRBV28	TRBJ1-4	CASAPGPAANEKLFF
TRBV28	TRBJ1-2	CASSTIGQGHRPNYGYTF
TRBV7-2	TRBJ2-7	CASSLRDHDYEQYF
TRBV19	TRBJ1-2	CASSPRQANYGYTF
TRBV11-2	TRBJ2-7	CASSLEGTGTASYEQYF
TRBV4-3	TRBJ1-3	CASSQEIQPRYTIYF
TRBV19	TRBJ1-2	CASSMGPTSYGYTF
TRBV5-5	TRBJ1-3	CASSYAGQGENTIYF
TRBV2	TRBJ2-2	CASSDQDLDPQMNTGELFF
TRBV29-1	TRBJ2-7	CSVGGGHETYEQYF
TRBV9	TRBJ2-7	CASSAAGAGGSYEQYF
TRBV6-6	TRBJ2-5	CASRPPGQETQYF
TRBV28	TRBJ1-5	CASSPRDRSNQPQHF
TRBV5-4	TRBJ2-3	CASSLTSGMADTQYF
TRBV28	TRBJ2-7	CASSYASGTSEQYF
TRBV6-1	TRBJ2-7	CASKASETPEQYF
TRBV19	TRBJ1-2	CASNRLAANYGYTF
TRBV28	TRBJ1-2	CASRLRDRGSSTF
TRBV28	TRBJ2-7	CASGDRGYEQYF
TRBV19	TRBJ1-5	CATHGGSGNQPQHF
TRBV13	TRBJ2-2	CASGTGNTGELFF
TRBV28	TRBJ2-7	CASSGNYEQYF
TRBV4-3	TRBJ2-1	CASSQGGTGDYNEQFF
TRBV6-6	TRBJ1-2	CASSYVSGEYGYTF
TRBV5-1	TRBJ1-1	CASSYREGTEAFF
TRBV6-1	TRBJ1-5	CASSVRGTNQPQHF
TRBV23-1	TRBJ2-3	CASRPSRTTDTQYF
TRBV19	TRBJ2-2	CASSIYDTGELFF
TRBV19	TRBJ1-4	CASSGGIGTAEKLFF
TRBV19	TRBJ2-3	CASKEGPSGSGTDTQYF
TRBV7-9	TRBJ1-2	CASSLGGGDGYTF
TRBV28	TRBJ2-1	CASTKGGGTYNEQFF
TRBV11-1	TRBJ1-1	CASGGENTEAFF